This T cell receptor beta chain was identified in a study of blood T cell repertoires in COVID-19. Assignment of participants to cohorts was predicated upon participant-reported clinical history. Cohort 3 recovered donors had two negative PCRs, clearance, or symptom resolution. Profiled with immunoSEQ multiplex PCR; TCRdb holds only in-frame clones, not every one. The sample contains over 150,000 clones, approximately 89% of which appear only once. The sample was PBMCs or T cells enriched from blood (not recorded which). This TCR was sampled from a middle-aged man who had recovered from COVID-19.

CDR3 nucleotide sequence: TGTGCCAGCTCACCTGTATCGGGGACAACTAATGAAAAACTGTTTTTT. Translating gives CASSPVSGTTNEKLFF. V and J are TRBV18 and TRBJ1-4; D remains ambiguous. The CDR3 consists of 16 residues. Trimming removed 3 bases from V and 0 bases from J, with 11 bases in between. Germline V CDR1 and CDR2: KGHSH, LQKENI. The full variable domain, in which reference TRBV18 and TRBJ1-4 provide the parts outside the CDR3, is NAGVMQNPRHLVRRRGQEARLRCSPMKGHSHVYWYRQLPEEGLKFMVYLQKENIIDESGMPKERFSAEFPKEGPSILRIQQVVRGDSAAYFCASSPVSGTTNEKLFFGSGTQLSVL.